The clone carrying this T cell receptor beta chain appeared a few times. With a much larger clone just one base away, this may be a read error. This CDR3 spans 13 amino acids. This entry comes from a study of patients and donors after allogeneic stem cell transplantation. TCRdb ran MiXCR on the RT-PCR reads and lists one entry per CDR3 protein. The profile shows over 350,000 distinct CDR3 sequences, approximately 16% of them singletons. This chain uses TRBV21-1 with TRBJ2-7; TRBD1 is the table's D call and was not checked against the DNA. TRBV21-1 is listed as a pseudogene. Material for sequencing was blood, either unsorted or a sorted T cell fraction (not recorded which). This clonotype was obtained from a human donor who was either an allogeneic HSCT recipient or a stem cell or donor lymphocyte infusion donor (not recorded which). It is not recorded whose cells these are; they may come from a transplant donor. Here the CDR3 reads CASSRDASYEQYF. The CDR3 DNA sequence: TGTGCCAGCAGCCGGGACGCCTCCTACGAGCAGTACTTC.